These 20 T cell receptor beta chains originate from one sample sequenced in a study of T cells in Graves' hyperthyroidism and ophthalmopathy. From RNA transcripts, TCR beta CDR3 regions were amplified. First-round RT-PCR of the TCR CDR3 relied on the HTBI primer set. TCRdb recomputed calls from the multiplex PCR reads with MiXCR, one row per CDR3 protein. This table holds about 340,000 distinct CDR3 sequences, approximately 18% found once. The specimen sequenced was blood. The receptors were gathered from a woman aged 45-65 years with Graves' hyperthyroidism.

CDR3 nucleotide sequence: TGTGCCAGCAGCCAAGCTCAATCCTTTCTAGCCAAAAACATTCAGTACTTC. It encodes CASSQAQSFLAKNIQYF. The chain combines TRBV3-1 with TRBJ2-4; D gene uncertain. Deletions cut 1 base from V and 0 bases from J, with 13 bases between. The CDR3 is made up of 17 amino acids. Germline CDR1 is LGHDT and CDR2 is YNNKEL (reference sequence).

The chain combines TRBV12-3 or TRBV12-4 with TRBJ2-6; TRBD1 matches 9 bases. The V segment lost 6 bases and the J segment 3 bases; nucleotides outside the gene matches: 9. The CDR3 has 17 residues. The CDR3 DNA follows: TGTGCCAGCAGCCGCGGGACAGGGACGGGTGGGGCCAACGTCCTGACTTTC. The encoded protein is CASSRGTGTGGANVLTF.

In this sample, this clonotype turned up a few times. CDR3 in DNA: TGTGCCAGTAGTATAGGGGACAGGGGAGGGACTGAAGCTTTCTTT. Amino acids: CASSIGDRGGTEAFF. The rearrangement links TRBV19 to TRBJ1-1; 10 nucleotides line up with TRBD1. Per germline, CDR1 LNHDA and CDR2 SQIVND (reference sequence). The CDR3 loop spans 15 amino acids. V gave up 1 base and J gave up 5 bases; unmatched junction bases: 4. Combining the CDR3 with reference TRBV19 and TRBJ1-1 gives the whole variable domain DGGITQSPKYLFRKEGQNVTLSCEQNLNHDAMYWYRQDPGQGLRLIYYSQIVNDFQKGDIAEGYSVSREKKESFPLTVTSAQKNPTAFYLCASSIGDRGGTEAFFGQGTRLTVV.

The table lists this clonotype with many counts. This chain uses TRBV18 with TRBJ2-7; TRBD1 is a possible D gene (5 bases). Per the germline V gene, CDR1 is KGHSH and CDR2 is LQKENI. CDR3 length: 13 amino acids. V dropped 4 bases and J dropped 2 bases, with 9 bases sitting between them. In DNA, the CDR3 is TGTGCCAGCTCACTTCAGGGTCCCTACGAGCAGTACGTC. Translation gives CASSLQGPYEQYV.

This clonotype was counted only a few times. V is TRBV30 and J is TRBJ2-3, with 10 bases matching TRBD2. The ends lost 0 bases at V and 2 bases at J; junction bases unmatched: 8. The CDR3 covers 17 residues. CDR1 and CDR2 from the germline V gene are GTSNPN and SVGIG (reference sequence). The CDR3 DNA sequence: TGTGCCTGGAGTGTGCTCCGGACTAGCGGAAACACAGATACGCAGTATTTT. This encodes CAWSVLRTSGNTDTQYF.

The CDR3 nucleotides are TGTGCCAGCAGCTTAGTGGGGGACTGGGGAGATACGCAGTATTTT. It specifies CASSLVGDWGDTQYF. The chain carries TRBV7-2 and TRBJ2-3, with D tentatively TRBD2 (6 bases). This CDR3 comprises 15 residues. Germline V lookup: CDR1 SGHTA, CDR2 FQGNSA. Trimming cost V 1 base and J 5 bases, with 13 bases left between them.

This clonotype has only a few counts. The CDR3 reads CASSEGRGTQYF. The CDR3 bases are TGTGCCAGCAGTGAAGGTCGTGGGACCCAGTACTTC. V usage is TRBV6-1 and J usage is TRBJ2-5, with D unclear. This CDR3 region has 12 residues. V was trimmed by 1 base and J by 7 bases, leaving 7 bases between them. Germline-derived CDR1 and CDR2 are MNHNS and SASEGT.

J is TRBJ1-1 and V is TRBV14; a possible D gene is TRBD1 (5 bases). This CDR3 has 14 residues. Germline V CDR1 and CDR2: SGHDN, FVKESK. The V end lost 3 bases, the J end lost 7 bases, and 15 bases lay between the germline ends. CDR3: CASSHPPARVEAFF. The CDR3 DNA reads TGTGCCAGCAGCCACCCCCCGGCCAGGGTTGAAGCTTTCTTT.

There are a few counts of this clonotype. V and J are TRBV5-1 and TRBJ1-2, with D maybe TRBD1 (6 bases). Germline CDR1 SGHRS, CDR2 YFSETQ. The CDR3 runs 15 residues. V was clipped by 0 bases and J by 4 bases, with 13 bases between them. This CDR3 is CASSLDSGQLYGYTF. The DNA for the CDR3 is TGCGCCAGCAGCTTGGATAGCGGACAGCTCTATGGCTACACCTTC.

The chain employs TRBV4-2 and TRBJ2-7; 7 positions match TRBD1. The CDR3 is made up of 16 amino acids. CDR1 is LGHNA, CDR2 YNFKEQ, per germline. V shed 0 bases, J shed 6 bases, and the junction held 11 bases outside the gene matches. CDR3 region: CASSQEGTAGLREQYF. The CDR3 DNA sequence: TGTGCCAGCAGCCAAGAGGGGACAGCTGGGCTTCGCGAGCAGTACTTC.

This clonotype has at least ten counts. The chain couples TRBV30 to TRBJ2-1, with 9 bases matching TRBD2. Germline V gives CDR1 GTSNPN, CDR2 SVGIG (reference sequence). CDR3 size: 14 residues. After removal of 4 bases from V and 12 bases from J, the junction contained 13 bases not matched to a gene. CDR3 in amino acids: CAWIQGSGRFSQFF. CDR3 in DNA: TGTGCCTGGATACAAGGCAGCGGGAGGTTTTCGCAGTTCTTC.

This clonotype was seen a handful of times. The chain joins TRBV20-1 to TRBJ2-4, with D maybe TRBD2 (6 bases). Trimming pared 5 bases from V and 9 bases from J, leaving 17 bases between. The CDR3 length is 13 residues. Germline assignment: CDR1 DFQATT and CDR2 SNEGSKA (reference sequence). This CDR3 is CSARDSGWSIQYF. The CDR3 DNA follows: TGCAGTGCTCGGGACTCCGGGTGGAGCATTCAGTACTTC.

DNA of the CDR3: TGCGCCAGCAGCTGGAGTCTGGGGGCCGGGGAGCTGTTTTTT. Its translation is CASSWSLGAGELFF. The chain has TRBV5-1 and TRBJ2-2; D may correspond to TRBD1 or TRBD2 (5 bases each). Trimming took 3 bases from V and 6 from J, leaving 12 bases between them. The CDR3 runs to 14 residues. Germline V gene sequence: CDR1 SGHRS, CDR2 YFSETQ.

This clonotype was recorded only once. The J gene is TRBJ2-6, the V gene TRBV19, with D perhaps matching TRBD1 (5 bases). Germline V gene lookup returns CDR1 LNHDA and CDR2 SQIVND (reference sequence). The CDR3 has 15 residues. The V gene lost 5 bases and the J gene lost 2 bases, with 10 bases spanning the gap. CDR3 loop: CASSGAIPGANVLTF. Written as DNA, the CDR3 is TGTGCCAGTAGTGGGGCCATCCCTGGGGCCAACGTCCTGACTTTC.

CDR3 amino acids: CASGLMGPGTGELFF. CDR3 DNA sequence: TGTGCCAGCGGCCTTATGGGTCCCGGCACCGGGGAGCTGTTTTTT. V usage is TRBV2 and J usage is TRBJ2-2; D remains ambiguous. Germline V lookup: CDR1 SNHLY, CDR2 FYNNEI. V shed 8 bases and J shed 4 bases, with 17 bases lying between them. This CDR3 is 15 amino acids long.

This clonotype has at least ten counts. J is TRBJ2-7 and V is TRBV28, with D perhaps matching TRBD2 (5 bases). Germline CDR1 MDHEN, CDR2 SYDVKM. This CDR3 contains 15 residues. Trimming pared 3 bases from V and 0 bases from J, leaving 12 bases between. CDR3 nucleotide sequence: TGTGCCAGCAGTTTCGAGGGTCTCTTCTCCTACGAGCAGTACTTC. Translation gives CASSFEGLFSYEQYF.

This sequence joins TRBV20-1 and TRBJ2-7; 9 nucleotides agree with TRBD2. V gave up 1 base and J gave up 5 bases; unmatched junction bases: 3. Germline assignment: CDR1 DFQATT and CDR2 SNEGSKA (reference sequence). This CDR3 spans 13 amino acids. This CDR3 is CSARVREGNEQYF. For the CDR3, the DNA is TGCAGTGCTAGAGTGCGGGAGGGGAACGAGCAGTACTTC.

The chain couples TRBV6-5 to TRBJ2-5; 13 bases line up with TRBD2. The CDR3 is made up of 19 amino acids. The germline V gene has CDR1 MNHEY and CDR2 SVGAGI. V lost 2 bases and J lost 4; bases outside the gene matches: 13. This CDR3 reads CASSYPTATSGGGRETQYF. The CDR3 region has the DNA TGTGCCAGCAGTTACCCAACGGCCACTAGCGGGGGGGGAAGAGAGACCCAGTACTTC.

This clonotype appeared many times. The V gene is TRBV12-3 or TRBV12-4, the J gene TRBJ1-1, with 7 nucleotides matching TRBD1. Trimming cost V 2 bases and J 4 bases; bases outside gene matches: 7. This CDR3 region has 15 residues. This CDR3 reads CASSLRTGFVTEAFF. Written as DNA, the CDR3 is TGTGCCAGCAGTTTAAGGACAGGTTTTGTCACTGAAGCTTTCTTT.

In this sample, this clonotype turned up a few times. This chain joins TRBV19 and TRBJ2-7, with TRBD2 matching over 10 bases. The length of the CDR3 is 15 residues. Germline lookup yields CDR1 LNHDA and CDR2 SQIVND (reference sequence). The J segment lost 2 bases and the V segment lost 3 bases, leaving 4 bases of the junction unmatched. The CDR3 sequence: CASSIASGGTYEQYF. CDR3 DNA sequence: TGTGCCAGTAGTATCGCTAGCGGGGGAACCTACGAGCAGTACTTC.